The clone carrying this T cell receptor (beta chain) appeared many times. The CDR3 contains 16 residues. Germline trimming cut 2 bases from V and 11 bases from J; bases unmatched to any gene: 15. Per the germline V gene, CDR1 is SGHAT and CDR2 is FQNNGV. Time point noted: newly diagnosed GD, antithyroid drugs for less than 3 months. Generation of the TCR library employed RNA extracted from PBMCs. The data are from a study of regulatory T cells in long-lasting Graves disease. CDR3 regions were amplified by Arm-PCR using iRepertoire HTBI primers to build TCR beta libraries. TCRdb reprocessed the multiplex PCR reads with MiXCR, giving one entry per CDR3 protein. The sample lists hundreds of thousands of distinct CDR3 sequences; about 12% were seen once. These records were also assigned to another study, of T cells in Graves' hyperthyroidism and ophthalmopathy.

The chain has TRBV11-2 and TRBJ2-1, with 7 nucleotides matching TRBD2. The input for sequencing was peripheral blood mononuclear cells (PBMCs), taken at new diagnosis, from a patient treated with antithyroid drugs. The clonotype was recovered from a woman in her 30s with Graves disease. DNA for the CDR3: TGTGCCAGCAGCTTACGCCTGGGGCTAGCGGAAAATAAGCAGTTCTTC. Protein: CASSLRLGLAENKQFF.